These 7 T cell receptor beta chains originate from one sample sequenced in a study of human T cells and chemical hapten exposure. Extraction yielded total RNA from whole blood (unfractionated). Using its own MiXCR run on the 5' RACE reads, TCRdb lists one record per CDR3 protein. The data contain about 140,000 distinct CDR3 sequences, 4.1% of them singletons. The receptors here all came from a female donor in good health.

Here the CDR3 DNA reads TGTGCCAGTAGTATAACGCGACCGGATGAGCAGTTCTTC. Its protein is CASSITRPDEQFF. The rearrangement links TRBV19 to TRBJ2-1; no clear D gene. CDR1 is LNHDA and CDR2 is SQIVND in the germline V gene (reference sequence). This CDR3 spans 13 amino acids. Trimming shortened V by 2 bases and J by 8 bases, and 10 bases separated the two germline ends.

There are many counts of this clonotype. The chain has TRBV29-1 and TRBJ2-5, with TRBD1 matching 8 bases. Germline V lookup: CDR1 SQVTM, CDR2 ANQGSEA. Trimming cost V 7 bases and J 4 bases; bases outside gene matches: 11. This CDR3 spans 14 amino acids. CDR3 protein: CSASIRTGRETQYF. CDR3 sequence (DNA): TGCAGCGCTAGTATTCGGACAGGGCGAGAGACCCAGTACTTC.

There are many counts of this clonotype. The chain has TRBV29-1 and TRBJ2-1; D ambiguous. The CDR3 length is 15 residues. Trimming removed 6 bases from V and 0 bases from J, with 15 bases in between. Germline CDR1 is SQVTM and CDR2 is ANQGSEA. The CDR3 DNA reads TGCAGCGTCGACTTTACTGCGAGCTCCTACAATGAGCAGTTCTTC. This translates into CSVDFTASSYNEQFF.

Turning to this clonotype: A read error may be the cause here, since a much bigger clone is one base away. The chain employs TRBV5-1 and TRBJ1-2; a possible D gene is TRBD1 (6 bases). Germline V gives CDR1 SGHRS, CDR2 YFSETQ. The CDR3 is 13 amino acids. Trimming shortened V by 4 bases and J by 6 bases, and 13 bases separated the two germline ends. The CDR3 loop is CASSPDSFDGYTF. In DNA form, the CDR3 reads TGCGCCAGCAGCCCGGACAGTTTCGATGGCTACACCTTC. Combining the CDR3 with reference TRBV5-1 and TRBJ1-2 gives the whole variable domain KAGVTQTPRYLIKTRGQQVTLSCSPISGHRSVSWYQQTPGQGLQFLFEYFSETQRNKGNFPGRFSGRQFSNSRSEMNVSTLELGDSALYLCASSPDSFDGYTFGSGTRLTVV.

This clonotype was seen only a few times. A much larger clone is a single base away; this may be a read error. The V and J genes are TRBV7-3 and TRBJ2-3; no firm D call. CDR3 length: 14 amino acids. Trimming pared 2 bases from V and 4 bases from J, leaving 10 bases between. Germline V CDR1 and CDR2: SGHTA, FQGTGA. The CDR3 sequence is CASSLRALPDTQYF. The CDR3 DNA is TGTGCCAGCAGCTTACGAGCTCTACCAGATACGCAGTATTTT.

In its sample, this clonotype was seen many times. The chain is built from TRBV12-3 or TRBV12-4 and TRBJ1-3; TRBD1 agrees at 10 bases. The CDR3 runs to 14 residues. V shed 6 bases, J shed 4 bases, and the junction held 3 bases outside the gene matches. The CDR3: CASRGQGSGNTIYF. The CDR3 DNA follows: TGTGCCAGCAGGGGACAGGGGTCAGGAAACACCATATATTTT.

This clonotype was counted many times. The rearrangement uses TRBV27 and TRBJ2-5, with D maybe TRBD2 (6 bases). The CDR3 runs to 14 residues. V was cut by 7 bases and J by 7 bases, with 19 bases left in between. Germline assignment: CDR1 MNHEY and CDR2 SMNVEV (reference sequence). The CDR3 protein is CASKPDGAGGTQYF. CDR3 bases: TGTGCCAGCAAACCCGACGGTGCCGGGGGGACCCAGTACTTC.